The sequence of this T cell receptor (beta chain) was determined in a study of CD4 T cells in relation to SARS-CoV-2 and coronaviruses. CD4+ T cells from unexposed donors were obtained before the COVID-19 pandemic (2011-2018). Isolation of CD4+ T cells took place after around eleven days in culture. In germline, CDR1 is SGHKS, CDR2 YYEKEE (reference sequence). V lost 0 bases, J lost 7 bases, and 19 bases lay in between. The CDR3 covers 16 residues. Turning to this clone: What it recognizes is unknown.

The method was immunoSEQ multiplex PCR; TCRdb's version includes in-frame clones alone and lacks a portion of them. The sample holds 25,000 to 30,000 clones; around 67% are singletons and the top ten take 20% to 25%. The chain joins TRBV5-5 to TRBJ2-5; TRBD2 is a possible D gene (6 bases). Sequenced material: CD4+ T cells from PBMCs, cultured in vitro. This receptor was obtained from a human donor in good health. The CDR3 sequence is CASSLVPRVVEGTQYF. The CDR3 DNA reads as TGTGCCAGCAGCTTGGTTCCCAGGGTTGTGGAGGGGACCCAGTACTTC. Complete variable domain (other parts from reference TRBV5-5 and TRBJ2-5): DAGVTQSPTHLIKTRGQQVTLRCSPISGHKSVSWYQQVLGQGPQFIFQYYEKEERGRGNFPDRFSARQFPNYSSELNVNALLLGDSALYLCASSLVPRVVEGTQYFGPGTRLLVL.